This TCR beta chain is from a study of blood T cell repertoires in COVID-19. Germline CDR1 MNHNY, CDR2 SVGAGI (reference sequence). V shed 0 bases, J shed 9 bases, and the junction held 4 bases outside the gene matches. This CDR3 contains 15 residues. Method: immunoSEQ multiplex PCR; TCRdb's copy keeps in-frame clones and lacks some. The table has around 70,000 clones, around 93% seen once; the top ten hold 6% to 9.5%. The chain links TRBV6-6 to TRBJ1-6, with 8 bases identical to TRBD1. This TCR came from a human donor in a cohort sampled during active COVID-19. The material sequenced was peripheral blood. The CDR3 sequence: CASSYSQGAVSPLHF. The CDR3 DNA reads TGTGCCAGCAGTTACTCTCAGGGGGCCGTTTCACCCCTCCACTTT.